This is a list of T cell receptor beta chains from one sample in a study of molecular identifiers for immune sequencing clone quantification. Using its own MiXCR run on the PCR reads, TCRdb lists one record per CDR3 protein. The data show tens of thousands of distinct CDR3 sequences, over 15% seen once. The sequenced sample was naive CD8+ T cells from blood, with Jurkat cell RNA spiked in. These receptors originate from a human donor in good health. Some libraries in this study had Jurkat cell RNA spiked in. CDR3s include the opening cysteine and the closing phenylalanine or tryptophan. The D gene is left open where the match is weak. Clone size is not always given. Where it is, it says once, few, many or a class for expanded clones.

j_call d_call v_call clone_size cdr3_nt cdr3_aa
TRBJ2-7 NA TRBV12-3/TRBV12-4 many TGTGCCAGCAGCCTGCTTTTCTACGAGCAGTACTTC CASSLLFYEQYF
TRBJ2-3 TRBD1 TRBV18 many TGTGCCAGCTCTCCCACGGGACAGGGGTCAGATACGCAGTATTTT CASSPTGQGSDTQYF
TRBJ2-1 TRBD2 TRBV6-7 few TGTGCCAGCGGAAAACCGGGACTACCCATGGCCTACAATGAGCAGTTCTTC CASGKPGLPMAYNEQFF
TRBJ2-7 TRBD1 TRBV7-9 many TGTGCCAGCAGCTACGAGGCAGACAGGGCCACGGAGCAGTACTTC CASSYEADRATEQYF
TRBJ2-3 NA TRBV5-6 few TGTGCCAGCAGCGACAGGTTTTTCACAGATACGCAGTATTTT CASSDRFFTDTQYF
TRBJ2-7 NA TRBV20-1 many TGCAGTGCTAGAACTTCGAGCTCCTACGAGCAGTACTTC CSARTSSSYEQYF
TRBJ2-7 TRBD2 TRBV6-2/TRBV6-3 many TGTGCCAGCAGCTTTAGCGGGGGAGGCTACGAGCAGTACTTC CASSFSGGGYEQYF
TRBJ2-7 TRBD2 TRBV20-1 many TGCAGTGCTGAGGAATTAGCGGGAACAGATAACGAGCAGTACTTC CSAEELAGTDNEQYF
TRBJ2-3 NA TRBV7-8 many TGTGCCAGCAGCTTAGTACCGGAGGGGAGCACAGATACGCAGTATTTT CASSLVPEGSTDTQYF
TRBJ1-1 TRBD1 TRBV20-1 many TGCAGTGCCGCCCCCGCAGGGGGATTTAGCACTGAAGCTTTCTTT CSAAPAGGFSTEAFF
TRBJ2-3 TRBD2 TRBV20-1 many TGCAGTGCTAGAGAGAGGGGAACTAGCGGATTTCTCAGCACAGATACGCAGTATTTT CSARERGTSGFLSTDTQYF
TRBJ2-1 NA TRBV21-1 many TGTGCCAGCAGCAAAGTTGGTCTAGCGGGAGTTCGTAATGAGCAGTTCTTC CASSKVGLAGVRNEQFF
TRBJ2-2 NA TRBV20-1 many TGCAGTGCTTCCCGTCGGGCGAACACCGGGGAGCTGTTTTTT CSASRRANTGELFF
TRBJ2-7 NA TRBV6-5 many TGTGCCAGCAGTGCGGGACAGTGGAGCTACGAGCAGTACTTC CASSAGQWSYEQYF
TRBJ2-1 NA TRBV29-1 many TGCAGCGTTCTCGAACAGGGAAGTTTCTTTGACAATGAGCAGTTCTTC CSVLEQGSFFDNEQFF
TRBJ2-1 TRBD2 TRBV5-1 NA TGCGCCAGCAGCTTGTACTCTAGCGGCAAATACAATGAGCAGTTCTTC CASSLYSSGKYNEQFF
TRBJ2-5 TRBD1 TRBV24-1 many TGTGCCACCAGTGATCCGGACAGGGATGTCGCGGGCTGGAAAGAGACCCAGTACTTC CATSDPDRDVAGWKETQYF
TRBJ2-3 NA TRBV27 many TGTGCCAGCAGCCTCCTGCCTCCGGGGGCAGATACGCAGTATTTT CASSLLPPGADTQYF
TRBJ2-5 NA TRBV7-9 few TGTGCCAGCAGCAAGACCCTGGGACCGCTTGGGGAGACCCAGTACTTC CASSKTLGPLGETQYF
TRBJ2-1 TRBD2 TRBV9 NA TGTGCCAGCAGCGTAGAATCAGCGGGAAGGTTCGGCGATGAGCAGCTCTTC CASSVESAGRFGDEQLF
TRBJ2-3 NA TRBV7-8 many TGTGCCAGCAGCCCTAGGGTAGATACGCAGTATTTT CASSPRVDTQYF
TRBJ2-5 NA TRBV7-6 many TGTGCCAGCAGCCATCTTTCGGGGGGCCGAGGGGAGACCCAGTACTTC CASSHLSGGRGETQYF
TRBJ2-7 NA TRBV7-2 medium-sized TGTGCCAGCAGCTTAGCGGGGCCTGGGTACGAGCAGTACTTC CASSLAGPGYEQYF
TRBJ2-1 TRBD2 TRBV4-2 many TGTGCCAGCAGCCAAGATAGGGCGGGAGGGGCCTACAATGAGCAGTTCTTC CASSQDRAGGAYNEQFF
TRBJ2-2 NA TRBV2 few TGTGCCAGCAGTGAGTTTAGCGATCCCGGGGAGCTGTTTTTT CASSEFSDPGELFF
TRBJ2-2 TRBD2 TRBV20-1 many TGCAGTGCTCCCGGACCGGGACTAGTAACCGGGGAGCTGTTTTTT CSAPGPGLVTGELFF
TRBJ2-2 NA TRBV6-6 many TGTGCCAGCAGTTACGTAGCTTCCGGGGAGCTGTTTTTT CASSYVASGELFF
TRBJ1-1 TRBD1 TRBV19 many TGTGCCAGTAGTATACAGGGGGGGGGCACTGAAGCTTTCTTT CASSIQGGGTEAFF
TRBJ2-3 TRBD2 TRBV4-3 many TGCGCCAGCAGCCAAGATCCGCCGGGACTAGCGGCCCTTGGGCCAGATACGCAGTATTTT CASSQDPPGLAALGPDTQYF
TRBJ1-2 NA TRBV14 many TGTGCCAGCAGCCAGGAAGTGTTCTATGGCTACACCTTC CASSQEVFYGYTF
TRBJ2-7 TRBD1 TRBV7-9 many TGTGCCAGCAGCCTCCGGGACAGGGAATTCGAGCAGTACTTC CASSLRDREFEQYF
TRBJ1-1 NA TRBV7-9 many TGTGCCAGCAGCTTATCCTGGACGGGGAACACTGAAGCTTTCTTT CASSLSWTGNTEAFF
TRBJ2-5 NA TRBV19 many TGTGCCAGTAACACCTTAGGGGGGCGAGGAGAGACCCAGTACTTC CASNTLGGRGETQYF
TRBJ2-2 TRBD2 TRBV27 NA TGTGCCAGCAGTTTTGCGGCGGGAGAGGGCACCGGGGAGCTGTTTTTT CASSFAAGEGTGELFF
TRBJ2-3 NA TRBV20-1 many TGCAGTGCCGCGCGCCGACTAGGAAGCACAGATACGCAGTATTTT CSAARRLGSTDTQYF
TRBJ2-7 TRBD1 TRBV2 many TGTGCCAGCGGGCAGGGGGCCTACGAGCAGTACTTC CASGQGAYEQYF
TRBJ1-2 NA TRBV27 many TGTGCCAGCAGTTTACAGGGCAACGTAGAAGGCTACACCTTC CASSLQGNVEGYTF
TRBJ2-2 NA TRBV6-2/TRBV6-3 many TGTGCCAGCAGTTACTCGAGCAGGGCAGACCGAAGCTACAACACCGGGGAGCTGTTTTTT CASSYSSRADRSYNTGELFF
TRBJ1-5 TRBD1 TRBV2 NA TGTGCCAGCACAGGGGGGGATCAGCCCCAGCATTTT CASTGGDQPQHF
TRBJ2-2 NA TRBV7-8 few TGTGCCAGCAGCAAAACCGGGGAGCTGTTTTTT CASSKTGELFF
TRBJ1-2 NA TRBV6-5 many TGTGCCAGCAGTTATGGAACAGGGTCTAACTATGGCTACACCTTC CASSYGTGSNYGYTF